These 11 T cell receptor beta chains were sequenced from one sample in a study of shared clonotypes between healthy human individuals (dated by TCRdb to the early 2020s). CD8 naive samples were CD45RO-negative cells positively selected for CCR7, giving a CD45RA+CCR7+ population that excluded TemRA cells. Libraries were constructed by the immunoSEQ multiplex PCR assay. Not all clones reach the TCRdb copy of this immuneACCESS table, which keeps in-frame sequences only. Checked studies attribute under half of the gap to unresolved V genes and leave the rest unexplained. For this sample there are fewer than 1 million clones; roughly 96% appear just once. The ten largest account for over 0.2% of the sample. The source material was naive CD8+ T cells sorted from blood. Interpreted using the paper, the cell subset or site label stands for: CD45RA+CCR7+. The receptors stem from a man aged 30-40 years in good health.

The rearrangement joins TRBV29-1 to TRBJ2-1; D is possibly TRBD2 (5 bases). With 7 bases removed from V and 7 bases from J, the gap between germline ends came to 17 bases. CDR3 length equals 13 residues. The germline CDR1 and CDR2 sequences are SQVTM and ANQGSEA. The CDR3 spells CSATNLGGNEQFF. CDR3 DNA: TGCAGCGCCACGAACCTAGGAGGTAATGAGCAGTTCTTC.

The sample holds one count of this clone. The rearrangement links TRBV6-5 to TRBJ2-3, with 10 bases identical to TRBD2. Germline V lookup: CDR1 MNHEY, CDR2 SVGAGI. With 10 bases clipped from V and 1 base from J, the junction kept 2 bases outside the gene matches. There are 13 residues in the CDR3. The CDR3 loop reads CATGLAGTDTQYF. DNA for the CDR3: TGTGCCACAGGACTAGCGGGCACAGATACGCAGTATTTT.

The CDR3 is CASRHTSEETQYF. CDR3 DNA: TGCGCCAGCAGACACACTAGCGAAGAGACCCAGTACTTC. The gene calls are TRBV4-1 and TRBJ2-5; 7 bases are shared with TRBD2. Looked up from germline, CDR1 is MGHRA and CDR2 is YSYEKL. The CDR3 has 13 amino acids. Losses at the gene ends were 6 bases for V and 3 bases for J; bases not matched to a gene: 4.

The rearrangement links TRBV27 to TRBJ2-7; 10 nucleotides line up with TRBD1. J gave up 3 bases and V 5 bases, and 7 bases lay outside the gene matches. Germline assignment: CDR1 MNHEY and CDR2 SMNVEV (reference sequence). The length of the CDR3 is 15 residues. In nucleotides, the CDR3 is TGTGCCAGCAGTGTCACCGGGACAGGGGACTACGAGCAGTACTTC. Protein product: CASSVTGTGDYEQYF.

This CDR3 is CASSVGHCGRVGCNPQETQYF. The CDR3, as DNA: TGTGCCAGCAGCGTAGGTCATTGCGGGAGGGTGGGATGCAACCCCCAAGAGACCCAGTACTTC. V is TRBV9 and J is TRBJ2-5; 9 bases match TRBD2. Germline V gene lookup returns CDR1 SGDLS and CDR2 YYNGEE. V trimming: 0 bases; J trimming: 1 base; junction bases outside the gene matches: 19. The CDR3 contains 21 residues.

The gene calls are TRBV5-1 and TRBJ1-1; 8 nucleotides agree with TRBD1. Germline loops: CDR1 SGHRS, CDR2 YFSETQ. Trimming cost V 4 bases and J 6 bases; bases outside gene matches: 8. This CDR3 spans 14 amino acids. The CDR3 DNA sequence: TGCGCCAGCAGCGGGATCGGACAGGGAGCTGAAGCTTTCTTT. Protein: CASSGIGQGAEAFF.

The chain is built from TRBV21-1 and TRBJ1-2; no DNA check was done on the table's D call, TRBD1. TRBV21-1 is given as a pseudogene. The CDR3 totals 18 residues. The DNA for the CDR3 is TGTGCCAGCAGCAACCGTAAAAAAAGACTCAGGGAAATAGGTGGCTACACCTTC. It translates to CASSNRKKRLREIGGYTF.

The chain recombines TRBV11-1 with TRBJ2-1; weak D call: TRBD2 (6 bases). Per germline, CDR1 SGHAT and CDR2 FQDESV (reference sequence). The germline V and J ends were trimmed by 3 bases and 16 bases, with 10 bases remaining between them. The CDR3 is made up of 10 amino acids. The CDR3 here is CASSFRREFF. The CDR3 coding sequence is TGTGCCAGCAGCTTCCGGCGGGAATTCTTC.

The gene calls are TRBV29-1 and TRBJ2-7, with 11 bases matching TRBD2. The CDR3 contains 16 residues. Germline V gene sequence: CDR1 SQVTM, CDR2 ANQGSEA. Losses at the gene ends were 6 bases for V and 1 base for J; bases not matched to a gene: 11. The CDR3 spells CSVILLAGGPSYEQYF. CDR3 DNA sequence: TGCAGCGTGATACTTCTAGCGGGAGGCCCATCCTACGAGCAGTACTTC.

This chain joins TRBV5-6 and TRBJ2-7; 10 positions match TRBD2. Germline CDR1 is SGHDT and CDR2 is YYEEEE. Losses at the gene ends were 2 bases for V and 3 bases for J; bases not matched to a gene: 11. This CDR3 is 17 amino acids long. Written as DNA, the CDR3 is TGTGCCAGCAGCTTAAAAGTAGCGGGAGGACATTTCTACGAGCAGTACTTC. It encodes CASSLKVAGGHFYEQYF. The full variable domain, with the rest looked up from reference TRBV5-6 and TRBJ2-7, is DAGVTQSPTHLIKTRGQQVTLRCSPKSGHDTVSWYQQALGQGPQFIFQYYEEEERQRGNFPDRFSGHQFPNYSSELNVNALLLGDSALYLCASSLKVAGGHFYEQYFGPGTRLTVT.

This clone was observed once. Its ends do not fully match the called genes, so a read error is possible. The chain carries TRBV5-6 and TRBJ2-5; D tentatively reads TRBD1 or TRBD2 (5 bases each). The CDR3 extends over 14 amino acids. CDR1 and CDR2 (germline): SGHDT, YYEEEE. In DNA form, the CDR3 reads TGTGTCAGCAGCGAAATTGGGGGACAAGAGACCCAGTACTTC. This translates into CVSSEIGGQETQYF.